Listed below are T cell receptor beta chains from one sample, sequenced in a study of T cell responses to AZD1222 COVID-19 vaccine. Only in-frame clones appear in the TCRdb table, and some are missing; sequencing was by immunoSEQ multiplex PCR. The repertoire holds 95,000 to 100,000 clones, with 90% as singletons. Specimen: peripheral blood, collected on day 0 of AZD1222 vaccination. These receptors were collected from an adult in good health. Both conserved end residues are part of each CDR3. The order of the fields is V gene, D gene, clone size, J gene, CDR3 DNA, CDR3 protein. The D gene is left open where the match is weak. A row's size may be missing; if present it is once, few, many or a size class.

V: TRBV6-5
D: TRBD1
size: once
J: TRBJ1-1
DNA: TGTGCCAGCACCTTGGGACAGGGAAACACTGAAGCTTTCTTT
CDR3: CASTLGQGNTEAFF

V: TRBV4-1
D: -
size: -
J: TRBJ1-5
DNA: TGCGCCAGCAGCCAGATCGAAGGTCAGCCCCAGCATTTT
CDR3: CASSQIEGQPQHF

V: TRBV10-3
D: -
size: -
J: TRBJ1-1
DNA: TGTGCCATCAGTGACCGAGAAGGAACCACTGAAGCTTTCTTT
CDR3: CAISDREGTTEAFF

V: TRBV6-5
D: -
size: -
J: TRBJ1-4
DNA: TGTGCCAGCAGCCCCTCTTGGACAACTAATGAAAAACTGTTTTTT
CDR3: CASSPSWTTNEKLFF

V: TRBV5-4
D: TRBD1
size: -
J: TRBJ1-2
DNA: TGTGCCAGCAGCAAACCGGGACAGGAGAATGGCTACACCTTC
CDR3: CASSKPGQENGYTF

V: TRBV29-1
D: -
size: -
J: TRBJ2-1
DNA: TGCAGCGTTGATATAGGGGACTCAGGCAATGAGCAGTTCTTC
CDR3: CSVDIGDSGNEQFF

V: TRBV10-3
D: TRBD1
size: -
J: TRBJ1-6
DNA: TGTGCCATCAGAAATGCAGGGGGCTCCTATAATTCACCCCTCCACTTT
CDR3: CAIRNAGGSYNSPLHF

V: TRBV12-3/TRBV12-4
D: -
size: -
J: TRBJ2-3
DNA: TGTGCCAGCAGCGGCTACACAGATACGCAGTATTTT
CDR3: CASSGYTDTQYF

V: TRBV4-2
D: -
size: -
J: TRBJ1-5
DNA: TGTGCCAGCAGCCCCGGGGCGAATCAGCCCCAGCATTTT
CDR3: CASSPGANQPQHF

V: TRBV2
D: -
size: -
J: TRBJ2-5
DNA: TGTGCCAGCAGCGGACTACTCCAAGAGACCCAGTACTTC
CDR3: CASSGLLQETQYF

V: TRBV27
D: TRBD1
size: -
J: TRBJ1-1
DNA: TGTGCCAGCAGTTCATACAGGGGTGGGAACACTGAAGCTTTCTTT
CDR3: CASSSYRGGNTEAFF

V: TRBV29-1
D: -
size: -
J: TRBJ1-1
DNA: TGCAGCGTTGAACGGCCTGGAGGCTTGCAGGCTTTCTTT
CDR3: CSVERPGGLQAFF

V: TRBV10-3
D: -
size: once
J: TRBJ2-7
DNA: TGTGCCATCAGTGTTCTTCGAGGGGCGTCCTACGAGCAGTACTTC
CDR3: CAISVLRGASYEQYF

V: TRBV10-3
D: -
size: -
J: TRBJ1-5
DNA: TGTGCCATCAGTGTCACAGGGAGGGGCAATCAGCCCCAGCATTTT
CDR3: CAISVTGRGNQPQHF

V: TRBV7-9
D: -
size: -
J: TRBJ1-1
DNA: TGTGCCAGCAGCTTTTGGAAAGGGACCACTGAAGCTTTCTTT
CDR3: CASSFWKGTTEAFF

V: TRBV3-1/TRBV3-2
D: TRBD1
size: few
J: TRBJ2-7
DNA: TGTGCCAGCAGCCATTTGAGGGGGCGGCGTAGCGAGCAGTACTTC
CDR3: CASSHLRGRRSEQYF

V: TRBV14
D: -
size: -
J: TRBJ1-2
DNA: TGTGCCAGCAGCCAAGACAGGAACTATGGCTACACCTTC
CDR3: CASSQDRNYGYTF

V: TRBV19
D: -
size: -
J: TRBJ1-2
DNA: TGTGCCAGTAGTCCCTCCCAGCAGGGCTATGGCTACACCTTC
CDR3: CASSPSQQGYGYTF

V: TRBV5-1
D: -
size: few
J: TRBJ1-1
DNA: TGCGCCAGCAGCGTGGACCCCCGGGGCATCACTGAAGCTTTCTTT
CDR3: CASSVDPRGITEAFF

V: TRBV11-2
D: -
size: -
J: TRBJ2-2
DNA: TGTGCCAGCAGTTTAGAGAGGACCGGGGAGCTGTTTTTT
CDR3: CASSLERTGELFF

V: TRBV19
D: TRBD1
size: -
J: TRBJ1-4
DNA: TGTGCCAGTAGTAGAAACCACAGGGGAGGGAATGAAAAACTGTTTTTT
CDR3: CASSRNHRGGNEKLFF

V: TRBV28
D: -
size: -
J: TRBJ1-6
DNA: TGTGCCAGCAGCCCGCTCGGATCACCCCTCCACTTT
CDR3: CASSPLGSPLHF

V: TRBV28
D: -
size: -
J: TRBJ2-7
DNA: TGTGCCAGCAGGCCGACAGGTCGGGCCCACGAGCAGTACTTC
CDR3: CASRPTGRAHEQYF

V: TRBV2
D: TRBD2
size: -
J: TRBJ2-1
DNA: TGTGCCAGTGGTTCCAGCGGGGGCCATAATGAGCAGTTCTTC
CDR3: CASGSSGGHNEQFF

V: TRBV21-1
D: -
size: -
J: TRBJ2-4
DNA: TGTGCCAGCAGCAAAGCAGGGCGGACGGTTACTCTAGCCAAAAACATTCAGTACTTC
CDR3: CASSKAGRTVTLAKNIQYF

V: TRBV12-3/TRBV12-4
D: -
size: -
J: TRBJ2-1
DNA: TGTGCCAGCAGTCGAAACAATGAGCAGTTCTTC
CDR3: CASSRNNEQFF

V: TRBV27
D: -
size: -
J: TRBJ2-5
DNA: TGTGCCAGCAGTTTAAGTAAGGCAGGGACCCAGTACTTC
CDR3: CASSLSKAGTQYF

V: TRBV28
D: -
size: -
J: TRBJ1-5
DNA: TGTGCCAGCAGTGTAGGACTGGTTAGCAATCAGCCCCAGCATTTT
CDR3: CASSVGLVSNQPQHF

V: TRBV7-9
D: -
size: -
J: TRBJ1-5
DNA: TGTGCCAGCAGCTTAGGGGTAGGGGTTTGGCAGCCCCAGCATTTT
CDR3: CASSLGVGVWQPQHF

V: TRBV10-2
D: -
size: -
J: TRBJ2-2
DNA: TGCGCCAGCAGTGAGGGTAGTTTAACCGGGGAGCTGTTTTTT
CDR3: CASSEGSLTGELFF

V: TRBV11-2
D: -
size: -
J: TRBJ1-2
DNA: TGTGCCAGCAGCCCGGGACGGAGCTACACCTTC
CDR3: CASSPGRSYTF

V: TRBV3-1/TRBV3-2
D: -
size: once
J: TRBJ2-1
DNA: TGTGCCAGCAGCCAAACGCCAGCGCCACACAATGAGCAGTTCTTC
CDR3: CASSQTPAPHNEQFF

V: TRBV5-5
D: -
size: -
J: TRBJ2-2
DNA: TGTGCCAGCAGCTTAGGGCTAGCGTTCACCGGGGAGCTGTTTTTT
CDR3: CASSLGLAFTGELFF

V: TRBV5-4
D: -
size: -
J: TRBJ2-6
DNA: TGTGCCAGCAGCTTGGATTTCGCGGGGTTCTCTGGGGCCAACGTCCTGACTTTC
CDR3: CASSLDFAGFSGANVLTF

V: TRBV5-6
D: TRBD1
size: -
J: TRBJ2-6
DNA: TGTGCCAGCAGCTCCACAGGGGACCCTGGGGCCAACGTCCTGACTTTC
CDR3: CASSSTGDPGANVLTF

V: TRBV3-1/TRBV3-2
D: -
size: -
J: TRBJ1-1
DNA: TGTGCCAGCAGCCAAGTAGGGTCGGGAGCTTTCTTT
CDR3: CASSQVGSGAFF

V: TRBV7-8
D: -
size: -
J: TRBJ1-6
DNA: TGTGCCAGCAGCTTAACCAATTCACCCCTCCACTTT
CDR3: CASSLTNSPLHF

V: TRBV11-2
D: TRBD1
size: -
J: TRBJ1-2
DNA: TGTGCCAGCAGGGCCGGGACAGCGACCTATGGCTACACCTTC
CDR3: CASRAGTATYGYTF

V: TRBV13
D: -
size: -
J: TRBJ1-1
DNA: TGTGCCAGCAGCCTAAACACTGAAGCTTTCTTT
CDR3: CASSLNTEAFF

V: TRBV6-5
D: TRBD1
size: -
J: TRBJ1-2
DNA: TGTGCCAGCACCCGCGGGACAGGGAACTATGGCTACACCTTC
CDR3: CASTRGTGNYGYTF